The 7 T cell receptor beta chains below all came from one sample that was sequenced in a study of cytomegalovirus exposure and HLA in healthy donors. PCR primers comprised 60 Vbeta and 13 Jbeta primers. The repertoire was sequenced with immunoSEQ multiplex PCR; TCRdb's copy has only in-frame clones and lacks some. The table includes approximately 150,000 clones, roughly three quarters detected once. The sequenced material came from PBMCs. The receptors come from a male donor in good health and CMV-seropositive.

The rearrangement uses TRBV11-2 and TRBJ1-2; TRBD1 might be the D (5 bases). This CDR3 is 14 amino acids long. Germline-derived CDR1 and CDR2 are SGHAT and FQNNGV. Trimming left V 5 bases short and J 3 bases short, with 13 bases between. The CDR3 nucleotides are TGTGCCAGCAGCCAGGGTACAGGTCACTATGGCTACACCTTC. Its translation: CASSQGTGHYGYTF.

This clone turned up a few times. The V call is TRBV6-6, the J call TRBJ2-7; TRBD1 might be the D (5 bases). Trimming cost V 6 bases and J 3 bases, with 18 bases left between them. CDR1 and CDR2 (germline): MNHNY, SVGAGI (reference sequence). This CDR3 has 15 residues. The chain's CDR3 is CASRYRVLTDYEQYF. DNA for the CDR3: TGTGCCAGCAGGTACCGGGTCCTGACAGACTACGAGCAGTACTTC.

This chain joins TRBV7-3 and TRBJ2-2, with 9 bases that match TRBD1. Unmatched junction bases numbered 11, after V lost 5 bases and J lost 4 bases. Per the germline V gene, CDR1 is SGHTA and CDR2 is FQGTGA. This CDR3 is 17 amino acids long. The CDR3 loop is CASSPPGQGSGTGELFF. CDR3 bases: TGTGCCAGCAGCCCACCGGGACAGGGATCGGGCACCGGGGAGCTGTTTTTT.

A note on this clone: This could be a read error, since a much larger clone is one nucleotide away. CDR3 coding DNA: TGTGCCAGCAGCCAACGGGACAGCTACGAGCAGTACTTC. This gives the protein CASSQRDSYEQYF. V and J are TRBV5-4 and TRBJ2-7, with 7 nucleotides matching TRBD1. The CDR3 has 13 amino acids. Trimming at V came to 4 bases and at J to 3 bases, leaving 4 bases not matched to a gene. Germline lookup yields CDR1 SGHNT and CDR2 YYREEE (reference sequence).

The chain is built from TRBV23-1 and TRBJ1-5; no clear D gene. TRBV23-1 is reported as an ORF; its role is uncertain. CDR3 length equals 13 residues. Trimming pared 6 bases from V and 4 bases from J, leaving 10 bases between. This chain's CDR3 is CASSRGGNQPQHF. As DNA, the CDR3 is TGCGCCAGCAGCCGGGGAGGGAATCAGCCCCAGCATTTT.

The gene calls are TRBV7-9 and TRBJ2-1, with D perhaps matching TRBD2 (5 bases). This CDR3 spans 16 amino acids. V was shortened by 2 bases and J by 4 bases, with 15 bases between the two germline ends. The germline gives CDR1 SEHNR, CDR2 FQNEAQ (reference sequence). CDR3 coding DNA: TGTGCCAGCAGCTTATCGCGGGCAGCTCATTACAATGAGCAGTTCTTC. It is translated as CASSLSRAAHYNEQFF.

The chain links TRBV6-5 to TRBJ2-3, with TRBD1 as a possible D gene (5 bases). Germline-derived CDR1 and CDR2 are MNHEY and SVGAGI. This CDR3 has 10 amino acids. In DNA form, the CDR3 reads TGTGCTTCAGGGACAGATACGCAGTATTTT. As protein: CASGTDTQYF.